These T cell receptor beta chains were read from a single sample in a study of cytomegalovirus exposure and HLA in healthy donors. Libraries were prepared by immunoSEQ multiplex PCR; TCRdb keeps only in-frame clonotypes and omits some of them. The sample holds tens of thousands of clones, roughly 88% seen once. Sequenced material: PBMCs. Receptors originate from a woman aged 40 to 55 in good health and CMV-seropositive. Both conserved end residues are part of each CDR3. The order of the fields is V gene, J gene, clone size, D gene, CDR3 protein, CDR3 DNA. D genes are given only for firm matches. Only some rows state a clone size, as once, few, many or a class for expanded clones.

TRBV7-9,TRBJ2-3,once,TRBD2,CATRTSGGSDTQYF,TGTGCCACACGGACTAGCGGGGGGTCCGATACGCAGTATTTT
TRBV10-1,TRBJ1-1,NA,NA,CASSESDPGIDEAFF,TGCGCCAGCAGTGAGTCCGATCCGGGAATAGATGAAGCTTTCTTT
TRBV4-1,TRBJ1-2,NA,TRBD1,CASSQGIAGGWWGYTF,TGCGCCAGCAGCCAAGGAATTGCAGGGGGATGGTGGGGCTACACCTTC
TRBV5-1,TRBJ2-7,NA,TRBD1,CASSNTGGLAFDEQYF,TGCGCCAGCAGCAACACAGGGGGGTTAGCCTTCGACGAGCAGTACTTC
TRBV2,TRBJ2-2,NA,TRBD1,CASSPLGGQVNTGELFF,TGTGCCAGCAGTCCCTTGGGGGGACAGGTGAACACCGGGGAGCTGTTTTTT
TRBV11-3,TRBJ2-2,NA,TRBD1,CASSLNQGATSNTGELFF,TGTGCCAGCAGCTTAAACCAGGGGGCCACTTCCAACACCGGGGAGCTGTTTTTT
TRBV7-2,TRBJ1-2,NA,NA,CASSLEAGGGYGYTF,TGTGCCAGCAGCTTAGAAGCCGGTGGGGGGTATGGCTACACCTTC
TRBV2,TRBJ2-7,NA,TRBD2,CASSVGGGSYEQYF,TGTGCCAGCAGTGTGGGCGGGGGCTCCTACGAGCAGTACTTC
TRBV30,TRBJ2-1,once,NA,CAWSRGYRYNEQFF,TGTGCCTGGAGTCGGGGGTACCGATACAATGAGCAGTTCTTC
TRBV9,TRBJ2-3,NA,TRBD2,CASSVVASGATDTQYF,TGTGCCAGCAGCGTAGTGGCTAGCGGGGCCACAGATACGCAGTATTTT
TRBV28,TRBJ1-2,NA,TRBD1,CASSLDRANGYTF,TGTGCCAGCAGTTTAGACAGGGCTAATGGCTACACCTTC
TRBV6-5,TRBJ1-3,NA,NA,CASSYFSGAGNTIYF,TGTGCCAGCAGTTACTTTTCAGGGGCTGGAAACACCATATATTTT
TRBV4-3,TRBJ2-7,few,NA,CASSQDPGGSYEQYF,TGCGCCAGCAGCCAAGATCCTGGAGGTTCCTACGAGCAGTACTTC
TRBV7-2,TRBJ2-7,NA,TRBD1,CASSYEGTGFYEQYF,TGTGCCAGCAGCTATGAGGGGACAGGATTTTACGAGCAGTACTTC
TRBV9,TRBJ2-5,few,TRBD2,CASSAGLAYQETQYF,TGTGCCAGCAGCGCCGGACTAGCGTACCAAGAGACCCAGTACTTC
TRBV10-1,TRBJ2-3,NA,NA,CASSSPGLTTDTQYF,TGCGCCAGCAGTTCGCCGGGACTTACAACAGATACGCAGTATTTT
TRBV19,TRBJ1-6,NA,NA,CASRSLGGAGSYNSPLHF,TGTGCCAGTAGGTCCCTCGGGGGAGCCGGCTCCTATAATTCACCCCTCCACTTT
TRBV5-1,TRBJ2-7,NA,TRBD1,CASKEGQGSYEQYF,TGCGCCAGCAAGGAGGGACAGGGTTCCTACGAGCAGTACTTC
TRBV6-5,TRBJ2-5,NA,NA,CASSYSATTGETQYF,TGTGCCAGCAGTTACTCTGCGACTACTGGAGAGACCCAGTACTTC
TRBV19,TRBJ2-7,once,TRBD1,CASSILPFGQVYEQYF,TGTGCCAGTAGTATCTTGCCGTTCGGACAGGTCTACGAGCAGTACTTC
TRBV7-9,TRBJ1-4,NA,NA,CASSFGGATNEKLFF,TGTGCCAGCAGCTTTGGTGGAGCAACTAATGAAAAACTGTTTTTT
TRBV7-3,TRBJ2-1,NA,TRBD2,CASSSSLAGGIHEQFF,TGTGCCAGCAGCTCTTCACTAGCGGGGGGCATCCATGAGCAGTTCTTC
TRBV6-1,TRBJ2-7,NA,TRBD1,CASSEGRGLQYF,TGTGCCAGCAGTGAGGGCAGGGGGCTGCAGTACTTC
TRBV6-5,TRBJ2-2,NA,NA,CASSWIPRDTGELFF,TGTGCCAGCAGTTGGATCCCGAGGGACACCGGGGAGCTGTTTTTT
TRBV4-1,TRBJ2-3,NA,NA,CASSQGFRGPDTQYF,TGCGCCAGCAGCCAAGGGTTCAGAGGGCCAGATACGCAGTATTTT
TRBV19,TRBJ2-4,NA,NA,CASSFEGGGLQNIQYF,TGTGCCAGTAGTTTTGAAGGTGGGGGCTTACAAAACATTCAGTACTTC
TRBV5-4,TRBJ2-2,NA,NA,CASSLEGGAMNTGELFF,TGTGCCAGCAGCTTGGAAGGGGGGGCAATGAACACCGGGGAGCTGTTTTTT
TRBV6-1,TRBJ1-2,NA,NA,CASSGRGPHYGYTF,TGTGCCAGCAGTGGGCGGGGCCCGCACTATGGCTACACCTTC
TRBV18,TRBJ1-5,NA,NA,CASSPGGASYQPQHF,TGTGCCAGCTCACCGGGGGGGGCCTCTTATCAGCCCCAGCATTTT
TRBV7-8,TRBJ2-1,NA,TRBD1,CASSLERGPRSYNEQFF,TGTGCCAGCAGCTTAGAGAGGGGGCCTCGCTCCTACAATGAGCAGTTCTTC
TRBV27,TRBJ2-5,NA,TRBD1,CASSDRGVWQETQYF,TGTGCCAGCAGCGACAGGGGTGTCTGGCAAGAGACCCAGTACTTC
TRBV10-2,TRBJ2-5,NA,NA,CASRAGAYWETQYF,TGCGCCAGCAGGGCGGGGGCGTATTGGGAGACCCAGTACTTC
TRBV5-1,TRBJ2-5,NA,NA,CASSFSAEETQYF,TGCGCCAGCAGCTTCTCAGCGGAAGAGACCCAGTACTTC
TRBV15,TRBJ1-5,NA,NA,CATSRSRGSNQPQHF,TGTGCCACCAGCAGATCCAGGGGAAGCAATCAGCCCCAGCATTTT
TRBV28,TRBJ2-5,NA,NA,CASSPPDRLGRKETQYF,TGTGCCAGCAGCCCCCCCGACAGGCTCGGAAGAAAAGAGACCCAGTACTTC
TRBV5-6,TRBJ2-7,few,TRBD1,CASSPPGQGTYEQYF,TGTGCCAGCAGCCCCCCGGGACAGGGGACCTACGAGCAGTACTTC
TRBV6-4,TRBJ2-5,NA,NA,CASSPSGGGAPETQYF,TGTGCCAGCAGCCCCTCTGGTGGGGGGGCACCCGAGACCCAGTACTTC
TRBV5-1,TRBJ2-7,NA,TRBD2,CASQAGTSPYEQYF,TGCGCCAGCCAAGCCGGGACTAGCCCCTACGAGCAGTACTTC
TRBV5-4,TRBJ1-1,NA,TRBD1,CASSSRDRGWDTEAFF,TGTGCCAGCAGCTCCCGGGACAGGGGTTGGGACACTGAAGCTTTCTTT
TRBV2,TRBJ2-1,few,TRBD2,CASSDLAGAYNEQFF,TGTGCCAGCAGTGACCTAGCGGGGGCATACAATGAGCAGTTCTTC
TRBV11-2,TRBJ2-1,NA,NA,CASSLDNTGNEQFF,TGTGCCAGCAGCTTAGATAATACCGGGAATGAGCAGTTCTTC
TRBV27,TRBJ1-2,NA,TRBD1,CASSPWAMRGPEDYGYTF,TGTGCCAGCAGCCCCTGGGCAATGAGGGGGCCAGAGGATTATGGCTACACCTTC
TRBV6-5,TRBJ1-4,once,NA,CASSYQTGATNEKLFF,TGTGCCAGCAGTTACCAGACAGGCGCAACTAATGAAAAACTGTTTTTT
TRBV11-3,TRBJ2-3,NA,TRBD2,CASSVRTSGTTDTQYF,TGTGCCAGCAGCGTCAGGACTAGCGGGACCACAGATACGCAGTATTTT
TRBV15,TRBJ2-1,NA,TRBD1,CATSRDPRQGANEQFF,TGTGCCACCAGCAGAGATCCGAGACAGGGGGCCAATGAGCAGTTCTTC
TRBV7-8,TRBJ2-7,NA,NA,CASSFRGYEQYF,TGTGCCAGCAGCTTTCGGGGGTACGAGCAGTACTTC
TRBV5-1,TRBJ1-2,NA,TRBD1,CASSSTGQGGYTF,TGCGCCAGCAGCTCGACCGGACAGGGGGGCTACACCTTC